This TCR beta chain derives from a study of T cell responses to AZD1222 COVID-19 vaccine. Study-level findings and limits: There were mostly white British donors and more females than males, and clonal diversity was possibly underestimated. The peak T cell response came first, and repertoires were sampled only after it.

Regarding this clone: Its specificity is not known.

The CDR3 runs 19 residues. Germline CDR1 and CDR2: MGHRA and YSYEKL. Trimming removed 2 bases from V and 3 bases from J; junction bases left unmatched: 16. TCRdb's table, derived via immunoSEQ multiplex PCR, lists solely in-frame clones and lacks some. Of around 110,000 clones in the sample, 85% to 95% were seen once. The clonotype originates from an adult in good health. The sequences come from peripheral blood, collected on day 0 of AZD1222 vaccination. The chain is built from TRBV4-1 and TRBJ2-7, with TRBD2 matching 10 bases. The CDR3 region has the DNA TGCGCCAGCAGCCAAAAGCCCCAAGTGAGGCTAGCGGGAGTCTACGAGCAGTACTTC. It encodes CASSQKPQVRLAGVYEQYF.